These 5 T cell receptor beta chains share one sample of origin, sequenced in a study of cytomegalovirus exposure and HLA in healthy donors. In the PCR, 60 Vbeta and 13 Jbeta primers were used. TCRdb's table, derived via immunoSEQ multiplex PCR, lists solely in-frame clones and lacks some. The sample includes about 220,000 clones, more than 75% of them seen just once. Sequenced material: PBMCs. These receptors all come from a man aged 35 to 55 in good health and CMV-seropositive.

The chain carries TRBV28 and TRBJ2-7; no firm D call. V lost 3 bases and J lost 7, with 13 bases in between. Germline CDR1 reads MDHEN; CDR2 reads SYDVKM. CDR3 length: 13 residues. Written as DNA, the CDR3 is TGTGCCAGCAGTTTTGGCCCTTTACCGGAGCAGTACTTC. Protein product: CASSFGPLPEQYF.

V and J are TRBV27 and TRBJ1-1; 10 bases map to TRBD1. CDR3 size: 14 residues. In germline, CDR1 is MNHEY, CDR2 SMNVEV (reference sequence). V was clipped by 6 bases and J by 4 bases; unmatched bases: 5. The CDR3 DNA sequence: TGTGCCAGCAGACCCGGGACAGGGGTCACTGAAGCTTTCTTT. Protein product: CASRPGTGVTEAFF.

Here the CDR3 DNA reads TGTGCCAGCACCCCCGCGAATGAGCAGTTCTTC. Translated, it gives CASTPANEQFF. J is TRBJ2-1 and V is TRBV2; D remains ambiguous. Looked up from germline, CDR1 is SNHLY and CDR2 is FYNNEI. Trimming took 7 bases from V and 7 from J, leaving 8 bases between them. The CDR3 totals 11 residues.

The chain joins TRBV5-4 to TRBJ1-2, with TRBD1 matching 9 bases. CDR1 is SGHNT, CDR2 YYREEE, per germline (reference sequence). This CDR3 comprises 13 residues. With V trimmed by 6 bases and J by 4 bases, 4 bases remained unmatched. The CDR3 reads CASTDRGGYGYTF. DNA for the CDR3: TGTGCCAGCACGGACAGGGGAGGCTATGGCTACACCTTC.

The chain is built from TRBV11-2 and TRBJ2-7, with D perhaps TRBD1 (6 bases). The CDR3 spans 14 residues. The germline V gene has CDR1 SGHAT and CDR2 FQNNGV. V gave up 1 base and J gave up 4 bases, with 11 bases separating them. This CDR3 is CASSLGPGHYEQYV. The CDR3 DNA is TGTGCCAGCAGCTTAGGTCCGGGACATTACGAGCAGTACGTC.